The TCR beta chain under discussion was sequenced for a study of human T cells and chemical hapten exposure. Each cDNA molecule in the library carried unique molecular identifiers. TCRdb re-analysed the RACE reads in MiXCR, keeping a single row per CDR3 protein. The profile shows about 68,000 distinct CDR3 sequences, about a tenth of them singletons. Time point defined: pre-sensitization, week 0. Described treatment: therapeutic diphenylcyclopropenone sensitization with weekly scalp DPC. The V end was cut by 4 bases, the J end by 2 bases, with 16 bases between. CDR1 and CDR2 (germline): MDHEN, SYDVKM. This CDR3 spans 16 amino acids.

Sequencing was performed on whole blood, taken in connection with sensitization to the hapten diphenylcyclopropenone (DPC). The chain is built from TRBV28 and TRBJ2-3; D possibly corresponds to TRBD1 (6 bases). This receptor was obtained from a woman aged 50 to 60 with alopecia areata. Some clones in this sample may be carry-over from other donors' samples. CDR3 in DNA: TGTGCCAGCAGTTCTACAGGGTTAGCTTACACAGATACGCAGTATTTT. It encodes CASSSTGLAYTDTQYF.